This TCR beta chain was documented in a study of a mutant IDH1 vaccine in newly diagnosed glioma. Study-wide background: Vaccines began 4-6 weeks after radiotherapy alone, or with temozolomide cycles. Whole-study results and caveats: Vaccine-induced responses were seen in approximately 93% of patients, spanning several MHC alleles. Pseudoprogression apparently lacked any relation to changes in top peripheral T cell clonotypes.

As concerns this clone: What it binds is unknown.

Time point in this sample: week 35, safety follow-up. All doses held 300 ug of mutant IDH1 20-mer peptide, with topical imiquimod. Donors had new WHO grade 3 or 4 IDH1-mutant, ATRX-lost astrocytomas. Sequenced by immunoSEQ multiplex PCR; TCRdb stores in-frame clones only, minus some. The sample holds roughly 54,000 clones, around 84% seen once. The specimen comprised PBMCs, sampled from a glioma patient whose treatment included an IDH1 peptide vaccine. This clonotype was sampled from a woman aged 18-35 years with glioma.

CDR3 DNA sequence: TGTGCCAGCAGCTTAGGACCCACAGGGGGGCGTCCCTACGAGCAGTACTTC. It encodes CASSLGPTGGRPYEQYF. This chain uses TRBV7-8 with TRBJ2-7; 8 nucleotides align to TRBD1. Germline V gives CDR1 SGHVS, CDR2 FQNEAQ. This CDR3 has 17 residues. V lost 1 base to trimming and J lost 2 bases; unmatched junction nucleotides: 10. Full variable domain (outside the CDR3, taken from reference TRBV7-8 and TRBJ2-7): GAGVSQSPRYKVAKRGQDVALRCDPISGHVSLFWYQQALGQGPEFLTYFQNEAQLDKSGLPSDRFFAERPEGSVSTLKIQRTQQEDSAVYLCASSLGPTGGRPYEQYFGPGTRLTVT.